The 2 T cell receptor beta chains listed next were all sequenced from one sample in a study of T cells after yellow fever vaccination. TCRdb fed the 5' RACE reads into MiXCR, producing one record per CDR3 protein. This sample has 250,000 or so distinct CDR3 sequences, with about 3.9% found just once. The sequencing used PBMCs, collected 15 days after the yellow fever booster vaccination. Receptor source: a man aged 18 to 29 who received the YFV17D yellow fever vaccine.

The V and J genes are TRBV4-3 and TRBJ1-4; D remains ambiguous. CDR3 length: 15 residues. Trimming removed 1 base from V and 0 bases from J, with 6 bases in between. The germline CDR1 and CDR2 sequences are LGHNA and YSLEER. CDR3 sequence: CASSQGSATNEKLFF. DNA for the CDR3: TGCGCCAGCAGCCAAGGGTCTGCAACTAATGAAAAACTGTTTTTT.

This clonotype showed up many times. The V gene is TRBV6-2 or TRBV6-3, the J gene TRBJ2-1; 15 bases are shared with TRBD2. The CDR3 spans 17 residues. J lost 0 bases, V lost 5 bases, and 2 bases had no gene match. Germline assignment: CDR1 MNHEY and CDR2 SVGEGT. The CDR3 bases are TGTGCCAGCAGTGGACTAGCGGGGGGGGGCTCCTACAATGAGCAGTTCTTC. Protein product: CASSGLAGGGSYNEQFF.